This paragraph covers one T cell receptor (beta chain) sequence. Antigen: not known. This record belongs to a study of cytomegalovirus exposure and HLA in healthy donors. Study as a whole: From about 180 million T cells, an earlier analysis saw 110 million or so unique TCR beta sequences.

The PCR was carried out with 60 Vbeta primers and 13 Jbeta primers. The assay was immunoSEQ multiplex PCR, and TCRdb's table has in-frame clones only and misses some. The sample lists roughly 200,000 clones, about 80% occurring once. CDR3 length: 16 amino acids. Germline CDR1 is MNHEY and CDR2 is SVGAGI. V was shortened by 0 bases and J by 3 bases, with 13 bases between the two germline ends. Study-level findings and limits: Rarity marked most TCR sequences, yet some public TCRs occurred in many donors.

Material: PBMCs. The V gene is TRBV6-5, the J gene TRBJ2-3; the D gene is possibly TRBD1 (5 bases). This receptor was taken from a woman in her fifties or sixties in good health and CMV-seronegative. CDR3 bases: TGTGCCAGCAGTTACTCGATGCAGGGCAGAACAGATACGCAGTATTTT. Its translation is CASSYSMQGRTDTQYF.